This record covers a single T cell receptor beta chain. Its target is unknown. TCRdb's table, derived via immunoSEQ multiplex PCR, lists solely in-frame clones and lacks some. The table shows 1 million to 1.2 million clones, with 70% to 80% occurring only once. This specimen comes from a study of shared clonotypes between healthy human individuals. Study details: Three CD4 naive, three CD4 memory, two CD8 naive and one CD8 memory plate were used per donor. Overall study results and limits: Relative to memory subsets, naive subsets generally showed larger estimated richness.

The material sequenced was memory CD4+ T cells from PBMCs. Subset described: CD45RA-negative fraction. This receptor was taken from a man younger than 30 in good health. Some clones in this sample may be carry-over from other donors' samples.

CDR3: CASSEEQGGQPQHF. The CDR3 nucleotides are TGTGCCAGCAGTGAAGAGCAGGGGGGTCAGCCCCAGCATTTT. The chain employs TRBV2 and TRBJ1-5; 7 nucleotides agree with TRBD1. The germline gives CDR1 SNHLY, CDR2 FYNNEI. The J segment lost 6 bases and the V segment lost 1 base, leaving 3 bases of the junction unmatched. This CDR3 has 14 residues.